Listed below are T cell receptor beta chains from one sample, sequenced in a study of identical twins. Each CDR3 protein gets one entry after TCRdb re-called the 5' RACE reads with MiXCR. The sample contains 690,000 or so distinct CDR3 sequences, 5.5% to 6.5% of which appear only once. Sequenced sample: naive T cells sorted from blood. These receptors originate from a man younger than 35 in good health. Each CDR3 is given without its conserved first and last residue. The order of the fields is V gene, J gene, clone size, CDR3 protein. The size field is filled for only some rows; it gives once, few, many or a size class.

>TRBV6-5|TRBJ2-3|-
ATTEDTQY
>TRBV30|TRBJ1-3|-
AWSTGIVDTIY
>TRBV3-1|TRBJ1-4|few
ASRSTQVPKLF
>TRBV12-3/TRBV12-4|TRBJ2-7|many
ASRTGTGVFHEQY
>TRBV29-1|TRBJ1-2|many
SVERGNYGYT
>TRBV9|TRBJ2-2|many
ASSSRDRNTGELF
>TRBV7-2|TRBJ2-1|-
ASSVNQGYNEQF
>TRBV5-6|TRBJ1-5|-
ASSTTGGIGSNQPQH
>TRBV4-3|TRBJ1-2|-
ASSQDLVGNYGYT
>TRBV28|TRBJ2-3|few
ASSSPPRPAGDEADTQY
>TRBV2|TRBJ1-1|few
ASTRSGTETEAF
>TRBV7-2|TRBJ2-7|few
ASSPGLVSGGQY
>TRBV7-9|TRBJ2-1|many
ASSLAVAGYNEQF
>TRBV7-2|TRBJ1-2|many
ASSLALGSGAGYT
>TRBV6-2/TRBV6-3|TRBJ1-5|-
ASSKTGNSNQPQH
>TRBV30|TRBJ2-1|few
AWSRSEQF
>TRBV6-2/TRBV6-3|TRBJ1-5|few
ASSYNGLNQPQH
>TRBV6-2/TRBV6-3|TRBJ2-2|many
ASSVSPRTGELF
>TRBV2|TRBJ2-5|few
ASSVLETQY
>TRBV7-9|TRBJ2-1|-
ASSLGQMEQF
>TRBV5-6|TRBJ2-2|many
ASSAPGTANTGELF
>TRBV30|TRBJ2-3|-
AWSPSSTDTQY
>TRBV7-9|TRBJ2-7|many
ASSLQAYEQY
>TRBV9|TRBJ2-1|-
ASSVAGPTWGEQF
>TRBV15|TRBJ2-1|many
ATRDYSYNEQF
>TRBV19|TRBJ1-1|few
ASSIGQLEAF
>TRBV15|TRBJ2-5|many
ATSRDGLAMGETQY